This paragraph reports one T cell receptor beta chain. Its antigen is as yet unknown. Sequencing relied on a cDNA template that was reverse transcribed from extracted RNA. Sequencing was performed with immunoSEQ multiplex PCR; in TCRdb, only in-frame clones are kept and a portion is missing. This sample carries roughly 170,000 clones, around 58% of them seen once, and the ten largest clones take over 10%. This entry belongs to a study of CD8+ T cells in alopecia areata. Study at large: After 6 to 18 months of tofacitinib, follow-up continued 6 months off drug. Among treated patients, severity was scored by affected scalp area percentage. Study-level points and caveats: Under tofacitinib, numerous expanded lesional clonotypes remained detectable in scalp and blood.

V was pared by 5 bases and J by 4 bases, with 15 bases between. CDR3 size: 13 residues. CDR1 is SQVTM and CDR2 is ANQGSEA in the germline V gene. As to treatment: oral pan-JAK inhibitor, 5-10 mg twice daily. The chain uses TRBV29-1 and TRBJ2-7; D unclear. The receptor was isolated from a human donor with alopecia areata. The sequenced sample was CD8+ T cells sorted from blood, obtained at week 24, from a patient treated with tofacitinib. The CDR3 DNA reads TGCAGCGTTCTCCCGCTGCGTGGGTACGAGCAGTACTTC. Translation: CSVLPLRGYEQYF.